A single TCR beta chain is shown here with its context. Its cognate antigen is unknown. This record belongs to a study of cytomegalovirus exposure and HLA in healthy donors. With V trimmed by 4 bases and J by 9 bases, 10 bases remained unmatched. The CDR3 covers 15 residues. The germline gives CDR1 SEHNR, CDR2 FQNEAQ (reference sequence). A multiplex PCR was run with 60 Vbeta primers and 13 Jbeta primers. Using immunoSEQ multiplex PCR, the repertoire was profiled, and TCRdb retains in-frame clones only, with some absent. The data contain approximately 140,000 clones, approximately 79% of them singletons. General observations from the study: Through in vitro validation, three CMV-associated chains were shown to be specific for CMV antigens. Sequencing artifact likely explains a cluster of highly shared sequence variants.

The source of this sequence is a middle-aged woman in good health and CMV-seropositive. The genes are TRBV7-9 and TRBJ2-3; 10 positions agree with TRBD1. Material: PBMCs. The CDR3 is CASSSGQGVMETQYF. For the CDR3, the DNA is TGTGCCAGCAGCTCAGGACAGGGGGTTATGGAGACGCAGTATTTT.